Listed here are 18 T cell receptor beta chains from one sample, sequenced in a study of cytomegalovirus exposure and HLA in healthy donors. PCR was performed using 60 Vbeta and 13 Jbeta primers. Generated by immunoSEQ multiplex PCR, the TCRdb table keeps only in-frame clones and is missing some. This sample has about 160,000 clones, with roughly 77% found just once. Sequenced sample: PBMCs. These receptors came from a woman aged 18-30 years in good health and CMV-seronegative.

The chain uses TRBV5-1 and TRBJ2-7; no firm D call. Trimming removed 0 bases from V and 3 bases from J, with 13 bases in between. This CDR3 has 15 residues. The germline V gene encodes CDR1 SGHRS and CDR2 YFSETQ. CDR3 in amino acids: CASSLGAGSGYEQYF. The CDR3 DNA is TGCGCCAGCAGCTTGGGAGCAGGCAGTGGCTACGAGCAGTACTTC.

The V call is TRBV10-2, the J call TRBJ2-1, with TRBD2 as a possible D gene (5 bases). The CDR3 consists of 14 residues. With 1 base removed from V and 9 bases from J, the gap between germline ends came to 13 bases. CDR1 and CDR2 from the germline V gene are WSHSY and SAAADI. In DNA form, the CDR3 reads TGCGCCAGCAGTGAGTACGGGTCCGCGGGTGAGCAGTTCTTC. As protein: CASSEYGSAGEQFF.

The chain employs TRBV11-2 and TRBJ2-1; 7 nucleotides match TRBD2. CDR1 and CDR2 from the germline V gene are SGHAT and FQNNGV. CDR3 size: 15 residues. J lost 7 bases, V lost 5 bases, and 11 bases had no gene match. Here the CDR3 DNA reads TGTGCCAGCAGCCTGGTAAGCGGGGCTAGGAATGAGCAGTTCTTC. Translated: CASSLVSGARNEQFF.

The rearrangement uses TRBV29-1 and TRBJ2-2, with D possibly matching TRBD2 (5 bases). This CDR3 has 14 amino acids. In germline, CDR1 is SQVTM, CDR2 ANQGSEA. Trimming left V 5 bases short and J 7 bases short, with 17 bases between. CDR3: CSVKRLVSGGELFF. The CDR3 DNA sequence: TGCAGCGTTAAGCGGCTCGTTAGTGGCGGGGAGCTGTTTTTT.

Written as DNA, the CDR3 is TGTGCCAGCAGCTCAATAACTCGATGGGGCAAGGGAGAGACCCAGTACTTC. Its protein product is CASSSITRWGKGETQYF. The rearrangement joins TRBV11-2 to TRBJ2-5; the D gene is possibly TRBD1 (5 bases). The CDR3 has 17 amino acids. V was trimmed by 4 bases and J by 4 bases, leaving 22 bases between them. Germline CDR1 reads SGHAT; CDR2 reads FQNNGV.

V usage is TRBV11-3 and J usage is TRBJ2-5; the match to TRBD2 covers 7 bases. With the DNA end fitting TRBJ2-7 better, the J assignment may be wrong. Germline-derived CDR1 and CDR2 are SGHNT and YENEEA. This CDR3 is 15 amino acids long. In nucleotides, the CDR3 is TGTGCCAGCAGCTTAAGGCCTGGGACTACCTACGAGCAGTACTTC. Translating it yields CASSLRPGTTYEQYF.

The CDR3 DNA follows: TGTGCCAGCAGTGACAGGGGGAAACTGTTTTTT. Translation gives CASSDRGKLFF. The V gene is TRBV7-8, the J gene TRBJ1-4, with 9 positions matching TRBD1. Germline V gene data show CDR1 as SGHVS and CDR2 as FQNEAQ. This CDR3 has 11 residues. With 6 bases clipped from V and 11 bases from J, the junction kept 1 base outside the gene matches.

The chain has TRBV6-6 and TRBJ2-2, with D hard to call. Germline lookup yields CDR1 MNHNY and CDR2 SVGAGI (reference sequence). Trimming took off 8 bases at V and 3 bases at J, with 13 bases between the two ends. The CDR3 covers 14 residues. Here the CDR3 DNA reads TGTGCCAGCGGCCATGGCTCGTACACCGGGGAGCTGTTTTTT. Its protein product is CASGHGSYTGELFF.

This chain links TRBV20-1 with TRBJ2-1; D is uncertain. Per the germline V gene, CDR1 is DFQATT and CDR2 is SNEGSKA (reference sequence). The CDR3 sequence is 11 residues long. V lost 3 bases and J lost 4, with 4 bases in between. The DNA for the CDR3 is TGCAGTGCTAGGTATTACAATGAGCAGTTCTTC. This sequence encodes CSARYYNEQFF.

This chain links TRBV6-5 with TRBJ2-7, with D possibly matching TRBD1 (6 bases). Germline V gene sequence: CDR1 MNHEY, CDR2 SVGAGI. V dropped 5 bases and J dropped 3 bases, with 17 bases sitting between them. The CDR3 runs to 15 residues. The CDR3 region is CASSARTAPNYEQYF. The CDR3 DNA follows: TGTGCCAGCAGTGCAAGGACAGCACCGAACTACGAGCAGTACTTC.

This clone was observed a single time. The chain has TRBV6-1 and TRBJ2-7, with 7 bases lining up with TRBD1. Looked up from germline, CDR1 is MNHNS and CDR2 is SASEGT. Trimming cost V 4 bases and J 0 bases; bases outside gene matches: 6. The CDR3 consists of 15 residues. In DNA form, the CDR3 reads TGTGCCAGCAGTGCAGAAGACAGGGTCTCCTACGAGCAGTACTTC. Protein sequence: CASSAEDRVSYEQYF.

The chain combines TRBV10-3 with TRBJ2-4, with D possibly TRBD1 on 5 matching bases. The CDR3 consists of 13 residues. Trimming took 5 bases from V and 5 from J, leaving 10 bases between them. The germline gives CDR1 ENHRY, CDR2 SYGVKD. The CDR3 coding sequence is TGTGCCATCAGTCTACAGGCTCAAAACATTCAGTACTTC. Translating gives CAISLQAQNIQYF.

The J gene is TRBJ1-1, the V gene TRBV6-1, with 11 bases that match TRBD1. CDR1 and CDR2 from the germline V gene are MNHNS and SASEGT. CDR3 length: 14 residues. V was clipped by 7 bases and J by 3 bases; unmatched bases: 4. CDR3 amino acids: CASTLGQGDTEAFF. The CDR3 nucleotides are TGTGCCAGCACTCTGGGACAGGGGGACACTGAAGCTTTCTTT.

The chain is built from TRBV10-3 and TRBJ2-3, with TRBD2 as a possible D gene (5 bases). The CDR3 contains 14 residues. Germline V gives CDR1 ENHRY, CDR2 SYGVKD. Trimming stripped 4 bases from V and 2 bases from J, with 10 bases between. CDR3 region: CAISGSAATDTQYF. As DNA, the CDR3 is TGTGCCATCAGTGGCTCAGCGGCCACAGATACGCAGTATTTT.

The chain recombines TRBV4-1 with TRBJ2-7; a weak D match, TRBD1 (7 bases). The CDR3 has 17 residues. CDR1 is MGHRA, CDR2 YSYEKL, per germline. V lost 0 bases to trimming and J lost 4 bases, with 19 bases between them. DNA for the CDR3: TGCGCCAGCAGCCAAGATCATGCCGTCCAGGGGGGTTACGAGCAGTACTTC. Amino acid sequence: CASSQDHAVQGGYEQYF.

V usage is TRBV10-2 and J usage is TRBJ1-1, with D perhaps TRBD1 (6 bases). V was clipped by 10 bases and J by 4 bases, with 22 bases between them. The CDR3 runs to 15 residues. Germline V gives CDR1 WSHSY, CDR2 SAAADI. The CDR3 DNA reads TGCGCCACCTCTGGGGCACAGGGAGTTATCACTGAAGCTTTCTTT. Its translation is CATSGAQGVITEAFF.

This clone showed up just a few times. This sequence joins TRBV6-5 and TRBJ1-2; 7 bases match TRBD1. Germline CDR1 and CDR2: MNHEY and SVGAGI. The V gene end was trimmed by 6 bases and the J gene end by 3 bases; junction bases not matched to a gene: 1. This CDR3 contains 12 residues. CDR3 DNA: TGTGCCAGCAGGACAGGGTACTATGGCTACACCTTC. This sequence encodes CASRTGYYGYTF.

The gene calls are TRBV30 and TRBJ2-2; 9 bases align to TRBD2. The CDR3 covers 14 residues. CDR1 and CDR2 (germline): GTSNPN, SVGIG (reference sequence). The trim removed 4 bases at V and 4 bases at J, leaving 4 bases unmatched. The CDR3, as DNA: TGTGCCTGGAAGCGGGAGGCGAGCACCGGGGAGCTGTTTTTT. This translates into CAWKREASTGELFF.